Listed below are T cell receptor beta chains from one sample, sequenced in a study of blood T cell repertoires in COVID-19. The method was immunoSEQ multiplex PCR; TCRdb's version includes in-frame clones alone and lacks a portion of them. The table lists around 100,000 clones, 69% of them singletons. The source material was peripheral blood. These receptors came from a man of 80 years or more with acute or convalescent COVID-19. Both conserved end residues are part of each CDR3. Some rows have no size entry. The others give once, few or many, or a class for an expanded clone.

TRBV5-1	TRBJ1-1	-	CASSYGQGTINTEAFF
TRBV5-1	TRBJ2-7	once	CASSTGTSGYEQYF
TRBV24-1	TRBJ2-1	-	CATTGSSGLNEQFF
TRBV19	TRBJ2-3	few	CASSIPGLAGVDTQYF
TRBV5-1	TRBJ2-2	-	CASRLATGELFF
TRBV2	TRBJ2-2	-	CASRGSGSQGTGELFF
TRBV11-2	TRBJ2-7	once	CASSLGGRGLEQYF
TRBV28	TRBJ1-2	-	CASSPPGEVQGAGYTF
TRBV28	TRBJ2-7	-	CASSLPGTFYEQYF
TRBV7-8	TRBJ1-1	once	CASSPKKNTEAFF
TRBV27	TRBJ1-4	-	CASSPPRSREKLFF
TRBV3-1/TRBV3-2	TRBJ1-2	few	CASSQALAGGYTF
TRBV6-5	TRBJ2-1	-	CACRREGSYNEQFF
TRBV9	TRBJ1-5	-	CASSEGVEQPQHF
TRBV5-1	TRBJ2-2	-	CASSQTGDAGELFF
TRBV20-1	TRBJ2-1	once	CSARTGGEQFF
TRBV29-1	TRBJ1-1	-	CSVVGNTEAFF
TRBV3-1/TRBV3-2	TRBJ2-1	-	CASSPEEGTDLTFF
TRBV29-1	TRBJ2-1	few	CSVHLTFAGSSYNEQFF
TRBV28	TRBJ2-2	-	CASRRQGFAGELFF
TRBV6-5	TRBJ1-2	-	CASTPRFTDYGYTF
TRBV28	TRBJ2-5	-	CASSRDQETQYF
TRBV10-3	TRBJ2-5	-	CAISESRLAEETQYF
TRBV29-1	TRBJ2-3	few	CSVEGSDTDTQYF
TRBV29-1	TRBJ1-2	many	CSVVQGRDFYGYTF
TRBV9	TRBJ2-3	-	CASSVGGGATDTQYF
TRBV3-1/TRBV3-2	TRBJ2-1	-	CASSQLEREAGGEQFF
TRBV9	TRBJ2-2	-	CASSVGPGQAGELFF
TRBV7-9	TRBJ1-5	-	CASSFEPYQPQHF